This T cell receptor (beta chain) is drawn from a study of T cell responses to AZD1222 COVID-19 vaccine. Germline V lookup: CDR1 MNHEY, CDR2 SVGAGI. CDR3 size: 12 residues. The V gene end was trimmed by 6 bases and the J gene end by 5 bases; junction bases not matched to a gene: 4. The method was immunoSEQ multiplex PCR; TCRdb's version includes in-frame clones alone and lacks a portion of them. The sample consists of 130,000 to 150,000 clones, roughly 91% of them appearing once. This sequence originates from an adult in good health. V gene TRBV6-5 combines with J gene TRBJ2-7, with 7 bases matching TRBD1. The sample consisted of peripheral blood, taken on day 0 of AZD1222 vaccination. CDR3 DNA: TGTGCCAGCAGGCAACAGGGGAACGAGCAGTACTTC. Protein sequence: CASRQQGNEQYF.